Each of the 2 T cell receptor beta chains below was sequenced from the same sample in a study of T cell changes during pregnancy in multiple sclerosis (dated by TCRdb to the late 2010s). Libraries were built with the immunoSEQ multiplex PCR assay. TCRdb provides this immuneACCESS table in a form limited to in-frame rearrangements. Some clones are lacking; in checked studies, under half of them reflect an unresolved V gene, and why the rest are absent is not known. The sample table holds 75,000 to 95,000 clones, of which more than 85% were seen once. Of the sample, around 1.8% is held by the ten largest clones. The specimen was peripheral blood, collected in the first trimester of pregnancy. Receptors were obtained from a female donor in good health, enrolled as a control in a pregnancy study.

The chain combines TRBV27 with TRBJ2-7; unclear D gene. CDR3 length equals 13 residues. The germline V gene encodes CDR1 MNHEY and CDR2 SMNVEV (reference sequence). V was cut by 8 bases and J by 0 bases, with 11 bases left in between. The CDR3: CASLGQYSYEQYF. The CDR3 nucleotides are TGTGCCAGCCTGGGCCAGTACTCCTACGAGCAGTACTTC.

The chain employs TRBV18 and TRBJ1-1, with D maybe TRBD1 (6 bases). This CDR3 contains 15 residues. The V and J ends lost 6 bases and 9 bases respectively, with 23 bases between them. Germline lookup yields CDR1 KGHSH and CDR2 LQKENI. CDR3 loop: CASSHTLTGKVQAFF. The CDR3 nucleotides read TGTGCCAGCTCTCACACCCTGACAGGCAAGGTACAAGCTTTCTTT.